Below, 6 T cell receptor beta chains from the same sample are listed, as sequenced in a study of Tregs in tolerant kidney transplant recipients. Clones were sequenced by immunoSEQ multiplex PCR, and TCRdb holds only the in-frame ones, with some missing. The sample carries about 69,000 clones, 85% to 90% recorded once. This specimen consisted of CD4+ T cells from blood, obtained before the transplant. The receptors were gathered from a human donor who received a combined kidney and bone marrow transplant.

CDR3 coding DNA: TGTGCCAGCAGTTACTCGGCAGGACTATGGAACACTGAAGCTTTCTTT. It translates to CASSYSAGLWNTEAFF. The chain carries TRBV6-5 and TRBJ1-1; D gene ambiguous. The CDR3 totals 16 residues. The V gene lost 0 bases and the J gene lost 1 base, with 12 bases spanning the gap. Germline V lookup: CDR1 MNHEY, CDR2 SVGAGI.

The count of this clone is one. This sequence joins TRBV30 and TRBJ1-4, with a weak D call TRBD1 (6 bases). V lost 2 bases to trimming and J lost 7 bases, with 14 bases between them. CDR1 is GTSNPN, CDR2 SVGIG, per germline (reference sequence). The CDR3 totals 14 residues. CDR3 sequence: CAWSSWGGREKLFF. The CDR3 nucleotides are TGTGCCTGGAGTTCGTGGGGGGGCCGTGAAAAACTGTTTTTT. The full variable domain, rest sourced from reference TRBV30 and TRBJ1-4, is SQTIHQWPATLVQPVGSPLSLECTVEGTSNPNLYWYRQAAGRGLQLLFYSVGIGQISSEVPQNLSASRPQDRQFILSSKKLLLSDSGFYLCAWSSWGGREKLFFGSGTQLSVL.

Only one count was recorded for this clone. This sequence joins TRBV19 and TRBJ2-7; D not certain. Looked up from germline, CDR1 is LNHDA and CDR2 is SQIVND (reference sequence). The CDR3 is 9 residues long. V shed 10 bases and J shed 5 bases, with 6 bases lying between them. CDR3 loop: CATLNEQYF. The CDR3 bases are TGTGCCACTTTAAACGAGCAGTACTTC. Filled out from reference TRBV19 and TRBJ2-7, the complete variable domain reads DGGITQSPKYLFRKEGQNVTLSCEQNLNHDAMYWYRQDPGQGLRLIYYSQIVNDFQKGDIAEGYSVSREKKESFPLTVTSAQKNPTAFYLCATLNEQYFGPGTRLTVT.

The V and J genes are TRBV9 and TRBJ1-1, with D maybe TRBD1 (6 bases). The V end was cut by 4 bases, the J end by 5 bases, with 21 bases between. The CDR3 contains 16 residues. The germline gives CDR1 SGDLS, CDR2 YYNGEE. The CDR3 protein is CASSPLPGQKSTEAFF. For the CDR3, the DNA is TGTGCCAGCAGCCCCCTCCCCGGACAGAAGTCGACTGAAGCTTTCTTT.

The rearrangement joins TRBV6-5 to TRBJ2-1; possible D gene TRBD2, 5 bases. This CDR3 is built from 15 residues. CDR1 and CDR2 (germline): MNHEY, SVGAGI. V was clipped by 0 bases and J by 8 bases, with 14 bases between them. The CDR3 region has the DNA TGTGCCAGCAGTTACTCGCGAGGGAGTAGGTATGAGCAGTTCTTC. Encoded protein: CASSYSRGSRYEQFF.

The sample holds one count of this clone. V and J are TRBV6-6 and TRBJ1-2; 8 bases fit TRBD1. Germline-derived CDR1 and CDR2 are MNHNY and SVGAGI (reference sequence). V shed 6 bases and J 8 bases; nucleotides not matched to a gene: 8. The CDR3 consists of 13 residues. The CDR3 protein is CASSPQGASGYTF. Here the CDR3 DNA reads TGTGCCAGCAGCCCCCAGGGGGCGAGCGGCTACACCTTC.